This T cell receptor (beta chain) is from a study of long-term antiretroviral therapy in people with HIV. Study-wide results and caveats: Clones that expanded before ART (that is, prior to treatment) dominated the repertoire at all time points.

Prior to DNA extraction, the samples held roughly 0.9-10 million cryopreserved PBMC. Trimming removed 5 bases at V and 1 base at J, with 9 bases between. Per germline, CDR1 SGHDN and CDR2 FVKESK. There are 14 residues in the CDR3. Survey-level resolution applied to immunoSEQ assay v3.0. The data were produced by immunoSEQ multiplex PCR, yet TCRdb's version contains in-frame clones alone and is incomplete. The sample has roughly 30,000 clones; about nine tenths are singletons. Details on this clone: Its antigen remains unidentified.

The sequence derives from a young man with HIV. This specimen was unsorted PBMCs, taken 3.1 years after starting antiretroviral therapy. This rearrangement joins TRBV14 to TRBJ1-5; the D gene is possibly TRBD1 (5 bases). CDR3 coding DNA: TGTGCCAGCAGCGCTCAGGGCAGCAATCAGCCCCAGCATTTT. Its translation is CASSAQGSNQPQHF.